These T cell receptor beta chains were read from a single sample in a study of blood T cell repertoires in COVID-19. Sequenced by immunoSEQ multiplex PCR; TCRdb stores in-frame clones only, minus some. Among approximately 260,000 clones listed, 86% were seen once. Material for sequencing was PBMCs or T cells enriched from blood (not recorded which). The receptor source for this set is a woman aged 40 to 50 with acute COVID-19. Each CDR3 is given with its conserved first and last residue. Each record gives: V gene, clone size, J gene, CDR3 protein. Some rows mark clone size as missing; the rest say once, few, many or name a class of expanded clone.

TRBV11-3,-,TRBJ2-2,CASSRGHDTGELFF
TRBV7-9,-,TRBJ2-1,CASSSKPGLVGQHEQFF
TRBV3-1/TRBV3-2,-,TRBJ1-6,CASSQSPGAPVDSPLHF
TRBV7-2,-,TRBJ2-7,CASSQGTGTGYEQYF
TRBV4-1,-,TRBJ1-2,CASSQDRGDNFYTF
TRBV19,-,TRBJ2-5,CASSMAALSMETQYF
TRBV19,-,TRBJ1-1,CASSRAHTEAFF
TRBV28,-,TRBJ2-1,CASSQGLAGGFAYNEQFF
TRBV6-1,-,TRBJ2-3,CASSDGNLFTDTQYF
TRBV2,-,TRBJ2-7,CASRLAGVYEQYF
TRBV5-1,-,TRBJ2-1,CASSLRTSGTYNEQFF
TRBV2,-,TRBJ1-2,CASRPGLNYGYTF
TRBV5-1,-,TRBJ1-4,CASSPRTGGEKLFF
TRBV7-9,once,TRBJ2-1,CASSTSGRALHEQFF
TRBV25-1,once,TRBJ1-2,CASSDQIGRSTSRRGYTF
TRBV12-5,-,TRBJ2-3,CASGLVRRGLSPPDTQYF
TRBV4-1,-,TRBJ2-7,CASSQGPGLAENYEQYF
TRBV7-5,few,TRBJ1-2,CVRSLGLGALIYGYTF
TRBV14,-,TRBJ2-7,CASSHSGITYEQYF
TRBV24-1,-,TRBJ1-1,CATSDSRKGGARATTEAFF
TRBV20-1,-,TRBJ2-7,CSASLAGSYEQYF
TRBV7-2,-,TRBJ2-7,CASSFTGNYEQYF
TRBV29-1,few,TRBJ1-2,CSTSEGAGYTF
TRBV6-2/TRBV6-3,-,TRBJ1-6,CASSTGTGRAPLHF
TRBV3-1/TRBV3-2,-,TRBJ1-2,CASSQGRQANYGYTF
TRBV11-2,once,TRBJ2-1,CASSLKDAGTSPNEQFF
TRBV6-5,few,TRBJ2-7,CAGRTGGQEQYF
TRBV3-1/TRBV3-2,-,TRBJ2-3,CASSLGLRFTDTQYF
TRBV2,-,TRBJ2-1,CASSGAGVYNEQFF
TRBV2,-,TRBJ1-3,CASILTGTGNTIYF
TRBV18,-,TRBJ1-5,CASSLYSNQPQHF
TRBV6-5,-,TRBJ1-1,CASSTTGATEAFF
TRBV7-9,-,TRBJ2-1,CASSLFFGRETVNEQFF
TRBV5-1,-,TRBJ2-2,CASSRDGLLNTGELFF
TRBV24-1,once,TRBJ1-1,CATSDPATGGHEAFF
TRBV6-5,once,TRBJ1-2,CASGDRVNYGYTF
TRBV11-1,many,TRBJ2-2,CASSFPGQVNTGELFF
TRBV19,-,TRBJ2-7,CASTPSGAYEQYF
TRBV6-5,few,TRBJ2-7,CASRSPTSGKYEQYF
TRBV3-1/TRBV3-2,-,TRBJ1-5,CASSQEGANQPQHF
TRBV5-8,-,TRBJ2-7,CASSLDRDSSYEQYF
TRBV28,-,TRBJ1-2,CASRRTGYGYTF
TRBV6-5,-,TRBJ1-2,CASSRQGKGYGYTF
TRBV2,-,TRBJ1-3,CASSDPDSSGNTIYF
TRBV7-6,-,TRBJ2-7,CASSLHRSYEQYF
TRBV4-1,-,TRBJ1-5,CASSKGAGNSNQPQHF
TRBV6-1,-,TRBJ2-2,CASSEIGQGIGELFF
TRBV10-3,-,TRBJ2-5,CAISDSGVQETQYF
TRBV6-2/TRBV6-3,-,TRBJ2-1,CASSYGTSTEQFF
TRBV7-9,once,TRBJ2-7,CASSYTPYEQYF
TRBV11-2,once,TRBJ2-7,CASSFDSHYEQYF
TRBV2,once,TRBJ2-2,CASTRGTNTGELFF
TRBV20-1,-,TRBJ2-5,CSASSVQETQYF
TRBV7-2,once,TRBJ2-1,CASSPSSGSGNEQFF
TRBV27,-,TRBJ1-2,CASSLSGQTFINYGYTF